This T cell receptor beta chain was recorded in a study of T-cell memory formation after mild COVID-19. Overall study context: There were largely donor-specific TCR clusters. Study observations and caveats: Mainly in CM and EM were contracting CD4+ clones; CD8+ were in EMRA. Clones contracting day 15 to 85 were balanced CD4/CD8; later expanders leaned CD4+.

This clonotype occurred a few times. Its matching antigen is unknown. TCRdb analysed the 5' RACE reads with MiXCR anew, one entry per CDR3 protein. The sample carries tens of thousands of distinct CDR3 sequences, around 25% recorded once. Sequenced: PBMCs or a T cell subset sorted from them (not recorded which). This clonotype was obtained from a young man who had mild COVID-19 (a few samples of this study predate the infection). Cell type and time point are not known.

Here the CDR3 DNA reads TGTGCCAGCCGTGAGGGGGGGCCCCACGAGCAGTACTTC. Translating gives CASREGGPHEQYF. This chain connects TRBV6-5 to TRBJ2-7; TRBD2 is a possible D gene (7 bases). V dropped 8 bases and J dropped 5 bases, with 16 bases sitting between them. Germline assignment: CDR1 MNHEY and CDR2 SVGAGI. This CDR3 has 13 amino acids.